The source of this TCR beta chain is a study of cytomegalovirus exposure and HLA in healthy donors. Amplification used 60 Vbeta primers and 13 Jbeta primers. The repertoire was sequenced with immunoSEQ multiplex PCR; TCRdb's copy has only in-frame clones and lacks some. This sample has under 200,000 clones, with approximately 80% found just once. Germline assignment: CDR1 MNHEY and CDR2 SMNVEV (reference sequence). Trimming pared 5 bases from V and 5 bases from J, leaving 12 bases between. This CDR3 has 13 residues. This chain joins TRBV27 and TRBJ2-5; no clear D gene. Sequencing was done on a sample of PBMCs. The receptor comes from a woman aged 18-30 years in good health and CMV-seronegative. CDR3 coding DNA: TGTGCCAGCAGTCCTCGTGCGGTTGAGACCCAGTACTTC. This codes for CASSPRAVETQYF.